This T cell receptor beta chain was obtained from a study of blood T cell repertoires in COVID-19 (dated by TCRdb to 2018 to 2020). For the study in its entirety: Collaborator samples came from the United States, Italy and Spain and covered acute and convalescent phases of COVID-19. The repertoires were released in a freely available public database meant as a resource for research on the immune response to SARS-CoV-2. Sample metadata almost always included a de-identified subject ID, COVID-19 status, age in years and sex. Samples came from the ongoing ImmuneRACE study (first 160 participants) plus 1,254 subjects from 6 global collaborators. The prospective study material was composed of cDNA or gDNA derived from T cells, B-cell-depleted T cells, or PBMCs. Where available, HLA class I and class II types were obtained from metadata supplied by the sample provider rather than from assay-based typing. Deeply sampled blood TCRbeta repertoires from subjects exposed to, actively infected with, or recovered from COVID-19 were included in the dataset. Summary of the overall study and its limitations: Clinical and demographic metadata were provided uncurated, with the amount varying by source and participant.

Concerning this clone: What antigen it recognizes has not been identified. No base quality information exists; no much larger clone differs at one position.

TCRbeta CDR3 regions were amplified from genomic DNA using the immunoSEQ Assay, a bias-controlled multiplex PCR. As for the original processing: Nucleated cell counts per sample were estimated from amplification of reference gene primers within the assay. To quantify the absolute abundance of each unique TCRbeta CDR3 rearrangement, sequence reads were collapsed and filtered. Productive Simpson clonality was computed per sample as the square root of Simpson's diversity index over productive rearrangements. The source is immuneACCESS, and TCRdb retained only in-frame sequences with V and J called. Part of the clones is not carried over; for the studies checked, unresolved V genes explain less than half of this, and the remainder is unexplained. The V and J calls and clone size were taken over from that table, and D and trimming were inferred from the DNA. The table for this sample lists some 170,000 clones; about 83% of them were counted only once. The ten largest make up approximately 12% of the sample.

One collaborating source in Seattle enrolled patients during active infection and followed them longitudinally through the course of disease. The collaborating institutions used their own protocols to collect whole blood in K2EDTA tubes. Collaborator samples were shipped for TCRbeta analysis as frozen whole blood, isolated PBMCs, or DNA extracted from either sample type. CDR1 and CDR2, per the germline V gene, are SGHTA and FQGTGA. For this chain, trimming is 1 base at the V end and 6 bases at the J end, and the number of junction bases without a gene match is 10. The CDR3 runs 17 residues from the cysteine to the phenylalanine. Just the 51-base CDR3 DNA is kept, in frame starting at base 1.

Material for sequencing was peripheral blood. The sequence was obtained from a woman in her seventies with COVID-19, enrolled during active disease. Recombination joined TRBV7-3 with TRBJ2-1; 9 central bases correspond to TRBD2. DNA sequence: TGTGCCAGCAGCTTAATGCCGGCGGGAGGGCGGCTCAATGAGCAGTTCTTC. Its protein is CASSLMPAGGRLNEQFF.